Presented here are 26 T cell receptor beta chains from one specimen sequenced in a study of control samples from healthy donors and cancer patients. The repertoire was sequenced with immunoSEQ multiplex PCR; TCRdb's copy has only in-frame clones and lacks some. The sample includes roughly 130,000 clones, 80% to 95% of them seen just once. Sequenced: blood. Source of these receptors: a man between 18 and 29 years old in good health.

This chain links TRBV10-2 with TRBJ1-6; TRBD1 aligns across 10 bases. CDR3 length: 19 amino acids. The ends lost 3 bases at V and 1 base at J; junction bases unmatched: 9. Germline V gene data show CDR1 as WSHSY and CDR2 as SAAADI. The CDR3 nucleotides are TGCGCCAGCAGTGATCCGGGACAGGGGTTATTTTCCTATAATTCACCCCTCCACTTT. Protein sequence: CASSDPGQGLFSYNSPLHF.

This clone was recorded once. The rearrangement uses TRBV19 and TRBJ1-5; D uncertain. V was pared by 4 bases and J by 4 bases, with 5 bases between. The CDR3 has 12 amino acids. The V gene's germline CDR1 is LNHDA and CDR2 SQIVND (reference sequence). The CDR3: CASSKNNQPQHF. The CDR3 nucleotides read TGTGCCAGTAGTAAGAATAATCAGCCCCAGCATTTT.

This clone has a single count. In nucleotides, the CDR3 is TGTGCCAGCAGCGTAGGCAGCGGCCGCACAGATACGCAGTATTTT. Protein product: CASSVGSGRTDTQYF. This chain joins TRBV9 and TRBJ2-3, with a tentative D call TRBD2 (5 bases). V lost 0 bases and J lost 1, with 9 bases in between. The CDR3 runs to 15 residues. Germline V CDR1 and CDR2: SGDLS, YYNGEE. Filled out from reference TRBV9 and TRBJ2-3, the complete variable domain reads DSGVTQTPKHLITATGQRVTLRCSPRSGDLSVYWYQQSLDQGLQFLIQYYNGEERAKGNILERFSAQQFPDLHSELNLSSLELGDSALYFCASSVGSGRTDTQYFGPGTRLTVL.

The chain is built from TRBV7-2 and TRBJ2-2, with TRBD2 identical over 8 bases. CDR1 SGHTA and CDR2 FQGNSA come from the germline V gene. J lost 4 bases, V lost 4 bases, and 5 bases had no gene match. This CDR3 has 15 residues. The CDR3 region is CASSSGLAITGELFF. The CDR3 region has the DNA TGTGCCAGCAGCTCCGGACTAGCCATCACCGGGGAGCTGTTTTTT.

The chain has TRBV10-3 and TRBJ2-4; 7 bases match TRBD1. CDR3 size: 17 residues. V trimming: 10 bases; J trimming: 4 bases; junction bases outside the gene matches: 19. Germline loops: CDR1 ENHRY, CDR2 SYGVKD. This CDR3 reads CATSLAPLGQIKNIQYF. The CDR3 DNA reads as TGTGCCACCAGCCTTGCTCCTCTGGGACAGATAAAAAACATTCAGTACTTC.

V usage is TRBV19 and J usage is TRBJ1-6, with unresolved D. V was trimmed by 3 bases and J by 10 bases, leaving 7 bases between them. This CDR3 region has 12 residues. Germline CDR1 LNHDA, CDR2 SQIVND (reference sequence). The CDR3 nucleotides read TGTGCCAGTAGTATCGAGGAGTCACCCCTCCACTTT. The encoded protein is CASSIEESPLHF.

The rearrangement uses TRBV10-3 and TRBJ1-4, with D possibly being TRBD1 (5 bases). V was pared by 10 bases and J by 7 bases, with 19 bases between. Germline V gives CDR1 ENHRY, CDR2 SYGVKD. The length of the CDR3 is 14 residues. In nucleotides, the CDR3 is TGTGCCAGCGGGGCGACTGCTGAAGGTGAAAAACTGTTTTTT. Translation gives CASGATAEGEKLFF.

The chain has TRBV2 and TRBJ2-1; D possibly corresponds to TRBD1 (5 bases). V was clipped by 5 bases and J by 6 bases, with 8 bases between them. Germline V CDR1 and CDR2: SNHLY, FYNNEI. The CDR3 totals 12 residues. The CDR3 DNA reads as TGTGCCAGCAGTTCGCAGGGCAATGAGCAGTTCTTC. It specifies CASSSQGNEQFF.

The rearrangement joins TRBV4-2 to TRBJ2-2; D is perhaps TRBD2 (6 bases). V gave up 2 bases and J gave up 3 bases, with 19 bases separating them. Germline V CDR1 and CDR2: LGHNA, YNFKEQ. This CDR3 contains 18 residues. The CDR3 region is CASSQKGGVGVDTGELFF. The CDR3 bases are TGTGCCAGCAGCCAAAAAGGCGGGGTTGGAGTTGACACCGGGGAGCTGTTTTTT.

This clone was seen once. CDR3 bases: TGTGCCACCAGTGATTCTGGGACTAGCGGGAGTCGGAATGAGCAGTTCTTC. Translation: CATSDSGTSGSRNEQFF. The gene calls are TRBV24-1 and TRBJ2-1, with 14 positions matching TRBD2. The CDR3 consists of 17 residues. The V gene end was trimmed by 2 bases and the J gene end by 7 bases; junction bases not matched to a gene: 6. Germline assignment: CDR1 KGHDR and CDR2 SFDVKD.

The chain is built from TRBV4-1 and TRBJ2-3; unclear D gene. Germline V gene data show CDR1 as MGHRA and CDR2 as YSYEKL. The CDR3 is 15 residues long. Trimming removed 0 bases at V and 0 bases at J, with 7 bases between. The CDR3 reads CASSQDAGSTDTQYF. The CDR3 nucleotides are TGCGCCAGCAGCCAAGATGCAGGAAGCACAGATACGCAGTATTTT.

The J gene is TRBJ2-5, the V gene TRBV24-1; perhaps TRBD2 as D (5 bases). V was shortened by 4 bases and J by 4 bases, with 9 bases between the two germline ends. CDR3 length equals 13 residues. CDR1 and CDR2 (germline): KGHDR, SFDVKD. Here the CDR3 reads CATSDNRGETQYF. The CDR3 coding sequence is TGTGCCACCAGTGACAATCGGGGAGAGACCCAGTACTTC.

The chain combines TRBV6-5 with TRBJ2-3; perhaps TRBD2 as D (6 bases). The CDR3 extends over 15 amino acids. The germline gives CDR1 MNHEY, CDR2 SVGAGI. Trimming removed 6 bases at V and 11 bases at J, with 24 bases between. CDR3 nucleotides: TGTGCCAGCAGCTACCTTACTAGTGGGGGGAGGAGGCAGTATTTT. Translated: CASSYLTSGGRRQYF.

In this sample, this clone turned up once. The chain links TRBV5-1 to TRBJ1-1; D may be TRBD1 (6 bases). The CDR3 covers 13 residues. Per the germline V gene, CDR1 is SGHRS and CDR2 is YFSETQ. Trimming removed 4 bases at V and 5 bases at J, with 12 bases between. The DNA for the CDR3 is TGCGCCAGCAGCCCTCCGAGGGGGACTGAAGCTTTCTTT. This encodes CASSPPRGTEAFF.

The CDR3 region has the DNA TGTGCCAGCAGCCAAGAAGCGGGGGGGCCTGTCGGGGAGCTGTTTTTT. This encodes CASSQEAGGPVGELFF. The V call is TRBV3-1 (or the pseudogene TRBV3-2), the J call TRBJ2-2; TRBD2 matches at 10 bases. In germline, CDR1 is LGHDT, CDR2 YNNKEL (reference sequence). Trimming cost V 0 bases and J 7 bases; bases outside gene matches: 5. The CDR3 has 16 residues.

The rearrangement uses TRBV24-1 and TRBJ2-6; D is uncertain. From germline, CDR1 is KGHDR and CDR2 SFDVKD. Trimming took off 8 bases at V and 1 base at J, with 5 bases between the two ends. The CDR3 totals 13 residues. The DNA of the CDR3 is TGTGCCACCATGTCATCTGGGGCCAACGTCCTGACTTTC. This sequence encodes CATMSSGANVLTF.

The gene calls are TRBV4-1 and TRBJ1-4, with D possibly being TRBD1 (6 bases). CDR1 and CDR2 (germline): MGHRA, YSYEKL. V was pared by 4 bases and J by 7 bases, with 19 bases between. CDR3 length equals 16 residues. CDR3: CASSPLGQFEGEKLFF. CDR3 nucleotides: TGCGCCAGCAGCCCACTAGGACAGTTTGAGGGTGAAAAACTGTTTTTT.

The V call is TRBV3-1 (or the pseudogene TRBV3-2), the J call TRBJ2-1, with D tentatively TRBD2 (7 bases). The germline V and J ends were trimmed by 0 bases and 10 bases, with 16 bases remaining between them. This CDR3 is built from 15 residues. Germline V CDR1 and CDR2: LGHDT, YNNKEL (reference sequence). DNA for the CDR3: TGTGCCAGCAGCCAAGATCTGTCGGGGGGCCGGGAGCAGTTCTTC. It codes for CASSQDLSGGREQFF.

V and J are TRBV19 and TRBJ2-5, with a weak D call TRBD1 (5 bases). Germline CDR1 reads LNHDA; CDR2 reads SQIVND (reference sequence). The length of the CDR3 is 13 residues. V lost 6 bases, J lost 4 bases, and 12 bases lay in between. CDR3 region: CASSPQGLETQYF. The DNA for the CDR3 is TGTGCCAGTAGCCCGCAGGGTTTAGAGACCCAGTACTTC.

This clone has a handful of counts. The genes are TRBV2 and TRBJ1-2, with D unclear. V dropped 4 bases and J dropped 5 bases, with 5 bases sitting between them. The CDR3 covers 11 residues. In germline, CDR1 is SNHLY, CDR2 FYNNEI. CDR3 in DNA: TGTGCCAGCAGTGGAGGATATGGCTACACCTTC. Its protein is CASSGGYGYTF. The complete variable domain, with remaining parts taken from reference TRBV2 and TRBJ1-2, reads EPEVTQTPSHQVTQMGQEVILRCVPISNHLYFYWYRQILGQKVEFLVSFYNNEISEKSEIFDDQFSVERPDGSNFTLKIRSTKLEDSAMYFCASSGGYGYTFGSGTRLTVV.

The chain couples TRBV29-1 to TRBJ1-1; no clear D gene. V gave up 1 base and J gave up 1 base, with 7 bases separating them. Germline lookup yields CDR1 SQVTM and CDR2 ANQGSEA. The CDR3 has 13 residues. DNA for the CDR3: TGCAGCGTTGAAGTTACGGCGAACACTGAAGCTTTCTTT. It yields the protein CSVEVTANTEAFF.

The V and J genes are TRBV5-1 and TRBJ2-7; D is possibly TRBD2 (5 bases). The CDR3 loop spans 16 amino acids. Germline V gives CDR1 SGHRS, CDR2 YFSETQ. Between the trimmed V and J ends, which lost 0 bases and 2 bases, there was a span of 15 bases. The CDR3 here is CASSLADHPGAYEQYF. As DNA, the CDR3 is TGCGCCAGCAGCTTGGCCGACCACCCCGGGGCCTACGAGCAGTACTTC.

This rearrangement joins TRBV28 to TRBJ2-3, with a tentative D call TRBD2 (5 bases). The CDR3 consists of 15 residues. V was pared by 3 bases and J by 2 bases, with 12 bases between. CDR1 and CDR2 from the germline V gene are MDHEN and SYDVKM. The CDR3, as DNA: TGTGCCAGCAGTTTCTCCCCAGCGGACACAGATACGCAGTATTTT. As protein: CASSFSPADTDTQYF. Full variable domain (remainder filled in from reference TRBV28 and TRBJ2-3): DVKVTQSSRYLVKRTGEKVFLECVQDMDHENMFWYRQDPGLGLRLIYFSYDVKMKEKGDIPEGYSVSREKKERFSLILESASTNQTSMYLCASSFSPADTDTQYFGPGTRLTVL.

The J gene is TRBJ2-1, the V gene TRBV4-2; D may be TRBD1 or TRBD2 (5 bases each). In germline, CDR1 is LGHNA, CDR2 YNFKEQ. This CDR3 region has 16 residues. V lost 0 bases, J lost 8 bases, and 17 bases lay in between. The CDR3, as DNA: TGTGCCAGCAGCCAAGACCAGGGACGCTTACGGGATGAGCAGTTCTTC. Residues: CASSQDQGRLRDEQFF.

This clone came up once. This sequence joins TRBV7-3 and TRBJ1-4; D perhaps matches TRBD1 (6 bases). Germline loops: CDR1 SGHTA, CDR2 FQGTGA. V lost 4 bases and J lost 3, with 24 bases in between. The CDR3 sequence is 19 residues long. The CDR3 nucleotides read TGTGCCAGCAGCTGGCCTATGGACGTTCCGGGACACCCTAATGAAAAACTGTTTTTT. Its protein product is CASSWPMDVPGHPNEKLFF.

The chain is built from TRBV6-2 or TRBV6-3 and TRBJ2-7; no definite D call. Germline CDR1 is MNHEY and CDR2 is SVGEGT. The ends were cut back, 4 bases at V and 7 bases at J, with 14 bases in the middle. The CDR3 covers 13 residues. Here the CDR3 reads CASSSPGYGEQYV. The CDR3 nucleotides read TGTGCCAGCAGTTCCCCAGGTTACGGGGAGCAGTACGTC.